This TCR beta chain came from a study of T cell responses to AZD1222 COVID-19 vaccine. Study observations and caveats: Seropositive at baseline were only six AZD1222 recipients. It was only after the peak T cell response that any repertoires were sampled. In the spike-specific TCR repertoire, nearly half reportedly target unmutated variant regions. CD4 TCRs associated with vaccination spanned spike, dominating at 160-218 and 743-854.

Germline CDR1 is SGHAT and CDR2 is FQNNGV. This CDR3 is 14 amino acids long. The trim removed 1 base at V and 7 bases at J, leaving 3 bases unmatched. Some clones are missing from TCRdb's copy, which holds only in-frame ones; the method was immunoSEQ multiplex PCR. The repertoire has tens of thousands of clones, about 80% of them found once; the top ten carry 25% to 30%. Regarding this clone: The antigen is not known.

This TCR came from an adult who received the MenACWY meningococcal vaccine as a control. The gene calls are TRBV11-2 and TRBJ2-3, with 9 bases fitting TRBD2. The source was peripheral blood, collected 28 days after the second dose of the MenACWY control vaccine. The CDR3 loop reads CASSLGAGGYTQYF. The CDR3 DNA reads TGTGCCAGCAGCTTAGGAGCGGGAGGCTATACGCAGTATTTT. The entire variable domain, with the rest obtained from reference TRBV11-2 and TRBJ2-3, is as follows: EAGVAQSPRYKIIEKRQSVAFWCNPISGHATLYWYQQILGQGPKLLIQFQNNGVVDDSQLPKDRFSAERLKGVDSTLKIQPAKLEDSAVYLCASSLGAGGYTQYFGPGTRLTVL.